A selection of T cell receptor beta chains follows, all from one sample in a study of radiotherapy plus CTLA-4 blockade in lung cancer. Profiling relied on immunoSEQ multiplex PCR, and the TCRdb table lists in-frame clones only, not all of them. The repertoire holds approximately 81,000 clones, with around 76% as singletons. Source: peripheral blood, taken from a patient treated with radiotherapy plus ipilimumab. Receptor source: a human donor with non-small cell lung cancer who had a partial response to radiotherapy plus ipilimumab. Some clones in this sample may be carry-over from other donors' samples. The CDR3 runs from the conserved cysteine through the conserved F or W. The D gene is left open where the match is weak. Clone size is not always given. Where it is, it says once, few, many or a class for expanded clones.

J gene	V gene	clone size	D gene	CDR3 DNA	CDR3 protein
TRBJ2-3	TRBV29-1	once	.	TGCAGCGGAGGGCTGGCCGATACGCAGTATTTT	CSGGLADTQYF
TRBJ1-1	TRBV7-9	.	.	TGTGCCAGCAGCTTAGACAGGGTAAACACTGAAGCTTTCTTT	CASSLDRVNTEAFF
TRBJ2-3	TRBV7-3	.	.	TGTGCCAGCAGCGAGACAGATACGCAGTATTTT	CASSETDTQYF
TRBJ2-3	TRBV29-1	once	TRBD1	TGCAGCGTTGTATCACAGGGGGGCACAGATACGCAGTATTTT	CSVVSQGGTDTQYF
TRBJ2-1	TRBV5-1	few	.	TGCGCCAGCAGCTTGAGCCTAGGGGACAATGAGCAGTTCTTC	CASSLSLGDNEQFF
TRBJ2-3	TRBV10-3	.	TRBD1	TGTGCCATCAGTGAGGAGGGGGCCGGTGATACGCAGTATTTT	CAISEEGAGDTQYF
TRBJ2-7	TRBV5-1	.	TRBD2	TGCGCCAGCAAGACTAGCGGAGCCAGCTCCTACGAGCAGTACTTC	CASKTSGASSYEQYF
TRBJ1-4	TRBV7-9	.	.	TGTGCCAGCAGTTCCGGGGCAGGGGTAGAAAAACTGTTTTTT	CASSSGAGVEKLFF
TRBJ2-1	TRBV19	.	TRBD2	TGTGCCAGTAGTATAGGGGGACTAGCGGGGGAGGAGCAGTTCTTC	CASSIGGLAGEEQFF
TRBJ2-5	TRBV11-1	once	.	TGTGCCAGCAGCTTGCGGCGAAATTACCAAGAGACCCAGTACTTC	CASSLRRNYQETQYF
TRBJ2-7	TRBV2	.	.	TGTGCCAGCAGTGAGCGGCAGCCCTACGAGCAGTACTTC	CASSERQPYEQYF
TRBJ2-1	TRBV11-3	.	.	TGTGCCAGCAGCTTCGAGGGAGTAGGCGGTGAGCAGTTCTTC	CASSFEGVGGEQFF
TRBJ1-1	TRBV11-2	.	TRBD1	TGTGCCAGCAGCAACGATCCGGGACAGTCCTGGCGGGGTACTGAAGCTTTCTTT	CASSNDPGQSWRGTEAFF
TRBJ1-5	TRBV10-3	.	TRBD1	TGTGCCATCAGCCAAAGGACAGGGATCAATCAGCCCCAGCATTTT	CAISQRTGINQPQHF